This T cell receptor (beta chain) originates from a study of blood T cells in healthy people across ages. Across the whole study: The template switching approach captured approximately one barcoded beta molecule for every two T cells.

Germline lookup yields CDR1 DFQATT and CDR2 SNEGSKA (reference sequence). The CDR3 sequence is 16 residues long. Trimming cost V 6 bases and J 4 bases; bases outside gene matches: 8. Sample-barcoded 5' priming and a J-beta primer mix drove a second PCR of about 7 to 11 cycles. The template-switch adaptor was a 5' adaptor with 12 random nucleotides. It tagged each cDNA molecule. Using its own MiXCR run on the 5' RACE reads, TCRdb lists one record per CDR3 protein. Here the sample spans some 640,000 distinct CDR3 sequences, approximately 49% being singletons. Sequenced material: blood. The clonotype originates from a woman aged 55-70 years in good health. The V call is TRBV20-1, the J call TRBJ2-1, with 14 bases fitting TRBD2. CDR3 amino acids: CSASGGTSGSYNEQFF. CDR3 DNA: TGCAGTGCGTCAGGGGGGACTAGCGGGAGTTACAATGAGCAGTTCTTC.